These 14 T cell receptor beta chains came from one sample sequenced in a study of neoadjuvant anti-PD-1 for oral cavity cancer. Time point given: after neoadjuvant nivolumab, at surgical resection. The method was immunoSEQ multiplex PCR; TCRdb's version includes in-frame clones alone and lacks a portion of them. This sample has 9,500 to 15,000 clones, with over 55% found just once. The source material was PBMCs, sampled after nivolumab (anti-PD-1) treatment. All receptors come from a person between 40 and 80 years old with oral cavity squamous cell carcinoma.

The rearrangement joins TRBV6-1 to TRBJ1-5, with 10 positions matching TRBD1. The CDR3 sequence is 16 residues long. The germline CDR1 and CDR2 sequences are MNHNS and SASEGT. The V gene end was trimmed by 2 bases and the J gene end by 7 bases; junction bases not matched to a gene: 8. CDR3 region: CASSEIGTGVYQPQHF. The CDR3 DNA is TGTGCCAGCAGTGAAATTGGGACAGGGGTTTACCAGCCCCAGCATTTT.

CDR3 loop: CATPGRERSYNEQFF. CDR3 bases: TGTGCCACCCCCGGGCGGGAGAGGTCCTACAATGAGCAGTTCTTC. The chain joins TRBV7-2 to TRBJ2-1; TRBD2 agrees at 7 bases. CDR1 is SGHTA and CDR2 is FQGNSA in the germline V gene. J lost 1 base, V lost 10 bases, and 10 bases had no gene match. There are 15 residues in the CDR3.

This clone came up a few times. The chain employs TRBV4-1 and TRBJ1-2; D not certain. The CDR3 spans 15 residues. Between the trimmed V and J ends, which lost 3 bases and 6 bases, there was a span of 17 bases. Germline V gene sequence: CDR1 MGHRA, CDR2 YSYEKL. The CDR3: CASSQGRGVTDGYTF. Here the CDR3 DNA reads TGCGCCAGCAGCCAGGGCCGCGGGGTTACGGATGGCTACACCTTC.

J is TRBJ2-7 and V is TRBV5-4; 9 bases match TRBD1. The CDR3 sequence is 15 residues long. V trimming: 4 bases; J trimming: 6 bases; junction bases outside the gene matches: 11. In germline, CDR1 is SGHNT, CDR2 YYREEE (reference sequence). CDR3 in DNA: TGTGCCAGCAGCATGTTAAGGACAGGGGTATTCGAGCAGTACTTC. It is translated as CASSMLRTGVFEQYF.

This clone was seen once. The genes are TRBV7-9 and TRBJ1-1; D perhaps matches TRBD1 (6 bases). This CDR3 is 12 amino acids long. The V gene's germline CDR1 is SEHNR and CDR2 FQNEAQ (reference sequence). Trimming left V 5 bases short and J 7 bases short, with 11 bases between. Written as DNA, the CDR3 is TGTGCCAGCAGCATACTCAGGGGTGAAGCTTTCTTT. Its protein product is CASSILRGEAFF.

The chain links TRBV11-2 to TRBJ2-1; D unclear. This CDR3 comprises 12 residues. Germline V lookup: CDR1 SGHAT, CDR2 FQNNGV. V lost 2 bases to trimming and J lost 3 bases, with 2 bases between them. The CDR3 region has the DNA TGTGCCAGCAGCTTAAACTACAATGAGCAGTTCTTC. Protein: CASSLNYNEQFF.

This clone was seen a handful of times. This chain joins TRBV7-8 and TRBJ1-6, with unresolved D. The length of the CDR3 is 15 residues. Trimming stripped 2 bases from V and 8 bases from J, with 13 bases between. From germline, CDR1 is SGHVS and CDR2 FQNEAQ. CDR3 nucleotide sequence: TGTGCCAGCAGCTTAAGGGAGGGAAGCGATTCACCCCTCCACTTT. Translating gives CASSLREGSDSPLHF.

The chain combines TRBV7-3 with TRBJ1-2; D is possibly TRBD1 (5 bases). Trimming removed 5 bases from V and 4 bases from J, with 14 bases in between. Per germline, CDR1 SGHTA and CDR2 FQGTGA. This CDR3 has 14 amino acids. This CDR3 reads CASSPGTGTYGYTF. The CDR3 DNA sequence: TGTGCCAGCAGCCCAGGGACGGGGACCTATGGCTACACCTTC.

The rearrangement links TRBV30 to TRBJ1-3; tentatively, D is TRBD1 (5 bases). CDR3 length: 14 amino acids. Trimming stripped 2 bases from V and 2 bases from J, with 10 bases between. CDR1 and CDR2 from the germline V gene are GTSNPN and SVGIG (reference sequence). CDR3 loop: CAWSRWGTGNTIYF. The CDR3 DNA sequence: TGTGCCTGGAGTAGGTGGGGCACTGGAAACACCATATATTTT.

The gene calls are TRBV7-8 and TRBJ1-5; TRBD1 is a possible D gene (5 bases). This CDR3 comprises 17 residues. Germline loops: CDR1 SGHVS, CDR2 FQNEAQ. The germline V and J ends were trimmed by 1 base and 5 bases, with 18 bases remaining between them. CDR3 sequence reads: CASSLVRVTRGDQPQHF. In nucleotides, the CDR3 is TGTGCCAGCAGCTTAGTGAGGGTGACCAGAGGGGATCAGCCCCAGCATTTT.

This clone was counted a few times. The rearrangement uses TRBV5-1 and TRBJ2-7, with D unresolved. Germline assignment: CDR1 SGHRS and CDR2 YFSETQ. V gave up 3 bases and J gave up 3 bases, with 4 bases separating them. CDR3 length: 11 residues. As DNA, the CDR3 is TGCGCCAGCAGCTCAGACTACGAGCAGTACTTC. This sequence encodes CASSSDYEQYF. The complete variable domain, with remaining parts taken from reference TRBV5-1 and TRBJ2-7, reads KAGVTQTPRYLIKTRGQQVTLSCSPISGHRSVSWYQQTPGQGLQFLFEYFSETQRNKGNFPGRFSGRQFSNSRSEMNVSTLELGDSALYLCASSSDYEQYFGPGTRLTVT.

V and J are TRBV2 and TRBJ2-2; D might be TRBD1 or TRBD2, each matching 5 bases. Germline loops: CDR1 SNHLY, CDR2 FYNNEI. The CDR3 sequence is 16 residues long. V dropped 2 bases and J dropped 6 bases, with 16 bases sitting between them. CDR3 sequence (DNA): TGTGCCAGCAGTGAATCTGGGACGCGGTCCCCCGGGGAGCTGTTTTTT. As protein: CASSESGTRSPGELFF.

For this clone: The sample has other DNA sequences that encode this CDR3 too. The V call is TRBV10-3, the J call TRBJ2-3; no clear D. CDR3 length: 15 amino acids. The ends were cut back, 0 bases at V and 0 bases at J, with 7 bases in the middle. CDR1 ENHRY and CDR2 SYGVKD come from the germline V gene. The CDR3 sequence: CAISESRTSTDTQYF. The CDR3 nucleotides read TGTGCCATCAGTGAGTCGAGAACTAGCACAGATACGCAGTATTTT.

The chain is built from TRBV9 and TRBJ1-1; the D is unclear. CDR3 length: 13 residues. Germline-derived CDR1 and CDR2 are SGDLS and YYNGEE. V gave up 3 bases and J gave up 6 bases, with 12 bases separating them. The CDR3 loop is CASSAVPWAEAFF. The CDR3 bases are TGTGCCAGCAGCGCCGTACCCTGGGCTGAAGCTTTCTTT.